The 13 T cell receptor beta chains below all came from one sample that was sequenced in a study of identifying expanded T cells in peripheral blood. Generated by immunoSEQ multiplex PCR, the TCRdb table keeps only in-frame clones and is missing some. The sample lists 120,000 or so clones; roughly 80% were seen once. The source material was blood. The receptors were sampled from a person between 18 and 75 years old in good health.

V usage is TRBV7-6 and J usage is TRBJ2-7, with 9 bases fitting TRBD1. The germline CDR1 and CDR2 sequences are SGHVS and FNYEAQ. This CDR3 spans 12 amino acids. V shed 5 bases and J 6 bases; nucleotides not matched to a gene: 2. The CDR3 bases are TGTGCCAGCAGCCCGGACAGGGGCGAGCAGTACTTC. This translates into CASSPDRGEQYF.

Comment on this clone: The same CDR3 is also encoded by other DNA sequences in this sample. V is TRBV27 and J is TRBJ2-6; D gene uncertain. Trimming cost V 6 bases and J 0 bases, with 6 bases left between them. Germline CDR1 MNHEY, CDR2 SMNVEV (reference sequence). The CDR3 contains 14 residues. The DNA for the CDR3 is TGTGCCAGCAGCTATTCCTCTGGGGCCAACGTCCTGACTTTC. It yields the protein CASSYSSGANVLTF. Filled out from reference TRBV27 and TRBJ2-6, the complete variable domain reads EAQVTQNPRYLITVTGKKLTVTCSQNMNHEYMSWYRQDPGLGLRQIYYSMNVEVTDKGDVPEGYKVSRKEKRNFPLILESPSPNQTSLYFCASSYSSGANVLTFGAGSRLTVL.

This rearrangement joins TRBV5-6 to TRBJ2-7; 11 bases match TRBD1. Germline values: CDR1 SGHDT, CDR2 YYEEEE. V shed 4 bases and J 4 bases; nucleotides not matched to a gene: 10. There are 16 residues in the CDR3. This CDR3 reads CASSSYRDRGEYEQYF. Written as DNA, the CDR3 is TGTGCCAGCAGCAGTTACCGGGACAGGGGGGAGTACGAGCAGTACTTC.

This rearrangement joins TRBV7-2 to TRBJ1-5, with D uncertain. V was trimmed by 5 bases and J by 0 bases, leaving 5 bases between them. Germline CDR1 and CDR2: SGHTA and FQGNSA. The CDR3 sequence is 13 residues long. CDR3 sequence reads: CASSRGSNQPQHF. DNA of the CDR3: TGTGCCAGCAGCCGTGGTAGCAATCAGCCCCAGCATTTT.

CDR3 DNA sequence: TGTGCCAGCAGCTTAATGGGCACAGATACGCAGTATTTT. Translation gives CASSLMGTDTQYF. The chain uses TRBV7-3 and TRBJ2-3; D unclear. The germline V gene encodes CDR1 SGHTA and CDR2 FQGTGA. The germline V and J ends were trimmed by 1 base and 1 base, with 3 bases remaining between them. The CDR3 runs to 13 residues.

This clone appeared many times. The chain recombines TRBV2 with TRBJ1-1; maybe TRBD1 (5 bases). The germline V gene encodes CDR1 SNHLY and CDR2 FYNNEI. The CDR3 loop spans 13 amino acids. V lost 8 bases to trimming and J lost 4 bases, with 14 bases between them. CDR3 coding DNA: TGTGCCAGCCGGGGCGGGTGGGGCACTGAAGCTTTCTTT. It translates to CASRGGWGTEAFF. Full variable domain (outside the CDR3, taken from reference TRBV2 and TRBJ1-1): EPEVTQTPSHQVTQMGQEVILRCVPISNHLYFYWYRQILGQKVEFLVSFYNNEISEKSEIFDDQFSVERPDGSNFTLKIRSTKLEDSAMYFCASRGGWGTEAFFGQGTRLTVV.

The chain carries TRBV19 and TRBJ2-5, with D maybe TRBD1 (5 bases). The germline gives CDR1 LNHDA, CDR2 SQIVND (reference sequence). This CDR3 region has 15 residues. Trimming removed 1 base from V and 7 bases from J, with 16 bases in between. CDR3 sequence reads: CASSIGGRIQGTQYF. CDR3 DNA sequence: TGTGCCAGTAGTATAGGAGGCCGGATCCAGGGGACCCAGTACTTC.

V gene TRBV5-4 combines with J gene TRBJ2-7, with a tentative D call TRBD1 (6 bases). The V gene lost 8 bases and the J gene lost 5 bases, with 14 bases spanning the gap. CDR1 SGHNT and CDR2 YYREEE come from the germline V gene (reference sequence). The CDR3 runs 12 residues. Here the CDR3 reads CASNKQGHEQYF. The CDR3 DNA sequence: TGTGCCAGTAATAAACAGGGTCACGAGCAGTACTTC.

This CDR3 is CASSFSGATRYEQYF. DNA for the CDR3: TGTGCCAGCAGCTTTTCAGGGGCTACCCGATACGAGCAGTACTTC. The rearrangement joins TRBV13 to TRBJ2-7, with D possibly matching TRBD1 (6 bases). The germline gives CDR1 PRHDT, CDR2 FYEKMQ (reference sequence). V shed 3 bases and J shed 4 bases, with 16 bases lying between them. CDR3 length equals 15 residues.

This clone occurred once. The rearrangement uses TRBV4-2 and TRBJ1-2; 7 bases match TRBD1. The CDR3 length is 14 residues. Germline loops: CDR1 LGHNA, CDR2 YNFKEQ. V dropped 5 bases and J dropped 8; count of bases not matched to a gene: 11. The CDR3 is CASSNTGEFVGYTF. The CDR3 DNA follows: TGTGCCAGCAGCAATACAGGGGAATTCGTGGGCTACACCTTC.

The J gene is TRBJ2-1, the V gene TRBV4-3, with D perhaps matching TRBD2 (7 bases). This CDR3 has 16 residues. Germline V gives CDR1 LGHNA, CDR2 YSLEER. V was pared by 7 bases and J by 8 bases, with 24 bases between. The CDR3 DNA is TGCGCCAGCACCTCCGCAGCCCGGGGGGCATTGCATGAGCAGTTCTTC. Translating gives CASTSAARGALHEQFF.

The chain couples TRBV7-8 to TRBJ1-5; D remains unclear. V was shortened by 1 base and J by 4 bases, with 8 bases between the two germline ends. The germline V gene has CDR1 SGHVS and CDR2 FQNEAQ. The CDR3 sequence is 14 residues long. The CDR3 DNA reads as TGTGCCAGCAGCTTAGTGGGTGATAATCAGCCCCAGCATTTT. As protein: CASSLVGDNQPQHF.

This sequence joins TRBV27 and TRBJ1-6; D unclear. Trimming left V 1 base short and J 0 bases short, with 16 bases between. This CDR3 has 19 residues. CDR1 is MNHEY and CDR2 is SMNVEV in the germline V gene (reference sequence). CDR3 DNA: TGTGCCAGCAGTTTATACGCCTGGGCGGGCAGCTCCTATAATTCACCCCTCCACTTT. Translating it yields CASSLYAWAGSSYNSPLHF.